This T cell receptor (beta chain) appears in the sequencing data of a study of beta chain features in type 1 diabetes. Looking at the study overall: Patients were similar to healthy donors in age and gender (as well as in cell yields). Sorted cells numbering around 100,000,000 were examined across all samples.

Germline V CDR1 and CDR2: DFQATT, SNEGSKA (reference sequence). Trimming took off 6 bases at V and 6 bases at J, with 8 bases between the two ends. The CDR3 runs 11 residues. Note on this clone: The antigen is unknown. Other DNA sequences from this sample encode an identical CDR3 as well.

Overall study findings and caveats: Type 1 diabetes patients had TCRB CDR3s that were shorter (moderately but significantly so) in all four CD4+ subsets.

The entirety of the isolated RNA underwent reverse transcription, so expressed TCRB transcripts were sequenced. The repertoire was sequenced with immunoSEQ multiplex PCR; TCRdb's copy has only in-frame clones and lacks some. The table shows under 950,000 clones, with under 20% occurring only once. Input material: naive CD4+ T cells from blood. The receptor's source is a woman under 30 in good health. The chain joins TRBV20-1 to TRBJ2-2; either TRBD1 or TRBD2 may supply D (6 bases each). The CDR3 is CSAGGSGELFF. In DNA, the CDR3 is TGCAGTGCGGGGGGCTCCGGGGAGCTGTTTTTT.